Listed here are 13 T cell receptor beta chains from one sample, sequenced in a study of blood T cell repertoires in COVID-19. Generated by immunoSEQ multiplex PCR, the TCRdb table keeps only in-frame clones and is missing some. The table has more than 250,000 clones, approximately 82% seen once; the top ten hold under 5.5%. What was sequenced was peripheral blood. The receptors derive from a man in his 60s who had recovered from COVID-19.

The CDR3 DNA sequence: TGTGCCAGCTCACCAGGGGGACATGGAAACACCATATATTTT. Translated: CASSPGGHGNTIYF. The gene calls are TRBV18 and TRBJ1-3; D perhaps matches TRBD1 (6 bases). Germline CDR1 KGHSH, CDR2 LQKENI. The ends were cut back, 2 bases at V and 3 bases at J, with 8 bases in the middle. The CDR3 loop spans 14 amino acids.

This clone has only one observation. The rearrangement uses TRBV3-1 (or the pseudogene TRBV3-2) and TRBJ2-7; TRBD2 agrees at 13 bases. The length of the CDR3 is 16 residues. The germline V gene has CDR1 LGHDT and CDR2 YNNKEL (reference sequence). With V trimmed by 0 bases and J by 7 bases, 6 bases remained unmatched. CDR3 sequence: CASSQDTSGRAGEQYF. As DNA, the CDR3 is TGTGCCAGCAGCCAAGATACTAGCGGGAGGGCCGGGGAGCAGTACTTC.

The J gene is TRBJ1-3, the V gene TRBV18; D call uncertain. There are 16 residues in the CDR3. The ends were cut back, 1 base at V and 0 bases at J, with 10 bases in the middle. Germline V gene sequence: CDR1 KGHSH, CDR2 LQKENI. The chain's CDR3 is CASSPLKARSGNTIYF. CDR3 nucleotides: TGTGCCAGCTCACCACTAAAAGCCCGCTCTGGAAACACCATATATTTT.

V gene TRBV6-6 combines with J gene TRBJ1-5; D perhaps matches TRBD1 (5 bases). Trimming shortened V by 0 bases and J by 2 bases, and 5 bases separated the two germline ends. This CDR3 has 14 residues. Germline V lookup: CDR1 MNHNY, CDR2 SVGAGI (reference sequence). The CDR3 DNA reads as TGTGCCAGCAGTTACTCAGGGGGCAATCAGCCCCAGCATTTT. The encoded protein is CASSYSGGNQPQHF.

This clone was counted only a few times. This chain joins TRBV29-1 and TRBJ2-7; TRBD1 agrees at 9 bases. Germline V lookup: CDR1 SQVTM, CDR2 ANQGSEA. The CDR3 is 14 residues long. V shed 6 bases and J 2 bases; nucleotides not matched to a gene: 8. CDR3 DNA sequence: TGCAGCGTGGTGACAGGGGGTAGGGCCTACGAGCAGTACTTC. This codes for CSVVTGGRAYEQYF.

This clone was seen a handful of times. The chain is built from TRBV7-6 and TRBJ1-6; no clear D. Per germline, CDR1 SGHVS and CDR2 FNYEAQ. V lost 4 bases, J lost 12 bases, and 10 bases lay in between. This CDR3 region has 12 residues. DNA for the CDR3: TGTGCCAGCAGCTGGGCCGAGGGACCCCTCCACTTT. As protein: CASSWAEGPLHF.

This chain connects TRBV18 to TRBJ2-3; no definite D call. This CDR3 contains 12 residues. Per the germline V gene, CDR1 is KGHSH and CDR2 is LQKENI. V lost 2 bases, J lost 4 bases, and 4 bases lay in between. The DNA for the CDR3 is TGTGCCAGCTCACCATCGGCAGATACGCAGTATTTT. Translated, it gives CASSPSADTQYF. The full variable domain, with the rest looked up from reference TRBV18 and TRBJ2-3, is NAGVMQNPRHLVRRRGQEARLRCSPMKGHSHVYWYRQLPEEGLKFMVYLQKENIIDESGMPKERFSAEFPKEGPSILRIQQVVRGDSAAYFCASSPSADTQYFGPGTRLTVL.

Turning to this clone: This same CDR3 is encoded by further DNA sequences in the sample. As DNA, the CDR3 is TGTGCCAGCAGTTGGACAGGAGGCAATCAGCCCCAGCATTTT. Amino acid sequence: CASSWTGGNQPQHF. The chain uses TRBV6-5 and TRBJ1-5; 7 bases match TRBD1. The CDR3 consists of 14 residues. Germline CDR1 is MNHEY and CDR2 is SVGAGI. V dropped 4 bases and J dropped 2; count of bases not matched to a gene: 2.

V gene TRBV3-1 (or the pseudogene TRBV3-2) combines with J gene TRBJ2-2; TRBD2 aligns across 10 bases. This CDR3 is 15 amino acids long. Germline V lookup: CDR1 LGHDT, CDR2 YNNKEL (reference sequence). V shed 6 bases and J 5 bases; nucleotides not matched to a gene: 6. CDR3 region: CASSRTSGRTGELFF. In DNA, the CDR3 is TGTGCCAGCAGTCGGACTAGCGGCCGGACCGGGGAGCTGTTTTTT.

For the CDR3, the DNA is TGCGCCAGCAGCCAAGAGACTTTAGCGGGGAGCTCCTACAATGAGCAGTTCTTC. Its translation is CASSQETLAGSSYNEQFF. The chain couples TRBV4-1 to TRBJ2-1; TRBD2 matches at 8 bases. Germline V gene lookup returns CDR1 MGHRA and CDR2 YSYEKL. This CDR3 region has 18 residues. V shed 0 bases and J 0 bases; nucleotides not matched to a gene: 7.

The V gene is TRBV19, the J gene TRBJ1-1; D remains ambiguous. The V end was cut by 3 bases, the J end by 4 bases, with 12 bases between. Germline CDR1 reads LNHDA; CDR2 reads SQIVND (reference sequence). This CDR3 has 14 amino acids. The CDR3 bases are TGTGCCAGTAGTATCTCCAGGAACCCCACTGAAGCTTTCTTT. It yields the protein CASSISRNPTEAFF.

The chain recombines TRBV2 with TRBJ1-5; 7 nucleotides line up with TRBD1. Losses at the gene ends were 8 bases for V and 2 bases for J; bases not matched to a gene: 9. In germline, CDR1 is SNHLY, CDR2 FYNNEI. The CDR3 covers 15 residues. Here the CDR3 DNA reads TGTGCCAGCGGCGAACAGGGGAGTGGCAATCAGCCCCAGCATTTT. Residues: CASGEQGSGNQPQHF. Variable domain in full (rest from reference TRBV2 and TRBJ1-5): EPEVTQTPSHQVTQMGQEVILRCVPISNHLYFYWYRQILGQKVEFLVSFYNNEISEKSEIFDDQFSVERPDGSNFTLKIRSTKLEDSAMYFCASGEQGSGNQPQHFGDGTRLSIL.

This chain joins TRBV27 and TRBJ1-6, with 9 bases identical to TRBD1. The CDR3 covers 16 residues. Trimming cost V 3 bases and J 7 bases; bases outside gene matches: 7. Germline-derived CDR1 and CDR2 are MNHEY and SMNVEV (reference sequence). CDR3 loop: CASSFSIGTGNSPLHF. Here the CDR3 DNA reads TGTGCCAGCAGTTTCTCGATCGGGACAGGGAATTCACCCCTCCACTTT.